Each of the 18 T cell receptor beta chains below was sequenced from the same sample in a study of blood T cells in healthy people across ages. Primers used in a second PCR of roughly 7 to 12 cycles were a sample-barcoded 5' primer and a J-beta primer mix. TCRdb itself ran the 5' RACE reads through MiXCR, one entry per CDR3 protein. The sample holds 500,000 to 550,000 distinct CDR3 sequences, around 24% seen once. These data were also reused for a study on T cells of mothers and their children.

Sequencing was done on a sample of blood. Source of these receptors: a boy aged 10-17 years in good health.

The chain recombines TRBV25-1 with TRBJ2-5; TRBD2 aligns across 7 bases. The length of the CDR3 is 15 residues. The trim removed 8 bases at V and 5 bases at J, leaving 14 bases unmatched. CDR1 is MGHDK and CDR2 is SYGVNS in the germline V gene. CDR3 sequence: CASSKRGLGEETQYF. The CDR3 DNA follows: TGTGCCAGCTCAAAGCGGGGCTTAGGGGAGGAGACCCAGTACTTC. Filled out from reference TRBV25-1 and TRBJ2-5, the complete variable domain reads EADIYQTPRYLVIGTGKKITLECSQTMGHDKMYWYQQDPGMELHLIHYSYGVNSTEKGDLSSESTVSRIRTEHFPLTLESARPSHTSQYLCASSKRGLGEETQYFGPGTRLLVL.

The CDR3 here is CASSVVAGGITDTQYF. DNA of the CDR3: TGTGCCAGCAGCGTAGTAGCGGGGGGGATCACAGATACGCAGTATTTT. V is TRBV9 and J is TRBJ2-3, with TRBD2 matching over 11 bases. This CDR3 region has 16 residues. The V and J ends lost 0 bases and 2 bases, in that order; junction bases with no gene match: 2. In germline, CDR1 is SGDLS, CDR2 YYNGEE.

The genes are TRBV27 and TRBJ2-3, with a tentative D call TRBD1 (7 bases). Per the germline V gene, CDR1 is MNHEY and CDR2 is SMNVEV (reference sequence). This CDR3 is 18 amino acids long. The germline V and J ends were trimmed by 5 bases and 0 bases, with 21 bases remaining between them. The CDR3 DNA reads TGTGCCAGCAGTGAAGGGGCAGGGGGGATCCCTAGCACAGATACGCAGTATTTT. Residues: CASSEGAGGIPSTDTQYF.

This clonotype was detected a few times. The chain links TRBV29-1 to TRBJ2-7; D may match TRBD1 or TRBD2 (5 bases each). Trimming took off 3 bases at V and 5 bases at J, with 20 bases between the two ends. The CDR3 totals 15 residues. Germline V gives CDR1 SQVTM, CDR2 ANQGSEA. CDR3 nucleotides: TGCAGCGTTGACGGGTGGGGACCGCACGCTAACGAGCAGTACTTC. Translating it yields CSVDGWGPHANEQYF.

The rearrangement joins TRBV20-1 to TRBJ2-5; D is perhaps TRBD1 (6 bases). Germline V gene data show CDR1 as DFQATT and CDR2 as SNEGSKA (reference sequence). There are 17 residues in the CDR3. V lost 6 bases and J 0 bases, leaving 23 bases between the germline ends. CDR3 protein: CSARTGTPIVYQETQYF. CDR3 sequence (DNA): TGCAGTGCCCGAACCGGGACACCAATAGTATACCAAGAGACCCAGTACTTC.

This clonotype occurred a few times. The chain has TRBV29-1 and TRBJ2-5; D is uncertain. The J call is uncertain, as TRBJ2-7 better fits the DNA end. CDR3 length: 14 amino acids. The germline V gene has CDR1 SQVTM and CDR2 ANQGSEA. This CDR3 is CSVELAGLAYEQYF. Here the CDR3 DNA reads TGCAGCGTTGAACTGGCAGGTCTAGCCTACGAGCAGTACTTC.

The V gene is TRBV9, the J gene TRBJ1-3; D gene unclear. Trimming left V 0 bases short and J 0 bases short, with 7 bases between. The germline V gene has CDR1 SGDLS and CDR2 YYNGEE. The CDR3 consists of 15 residues. CDR3 sequence: CASSVGQSSGNTIYF. CDR3 DNA: TGTGCCAGCAGCGTAGGGCAGAGCTCTGGAAACACCATATATTTT.

This clonotype was counted only a few times. The J gene is TRBJ2-7, the V gene TRBV20-1; 10 bases are shared with TRBD2. Germline V gene lookup returns CDR1 DFQATT and CDR2 SNEGSKA (reference sequence). Trimming at V came to 0 bases and at J to 3 bases, leaving 8 bases not matched to a gene. This CDR3 has 16 residues. CDR3 in amino acids: CSARDGLAGVIYEQYF. The CDR3 DNA reads as TGCAGTGCTAGAGATGGCCTAGCGGGAGTGATCTACGAGCAGTACTTC.

This clonotype was seen a few times. The chain uses TRBV14 and TRBJ2-5, with a weak D call TRBD2 (6 bases). V was cut by 1 base and J by 11 bases, with 17 bases left in between. The CDR3 consists of 14 residues. Germline V lookup: CDR1 SGHDN, CDR2 FVKESK. This chain's CDR3 is CASSQGGKGSEQYF. For the CDR3, the DNA is TGTGCCAGCAGCCAAGGCGGGAAGGGATCGGAGCAGTACTTC.

This clonotype was seen more than once but under ten times. The chain links TRBV29-1 to TRBJ1-2; D ambiguous. Trimming removed 2 bases from V and 2 bases from J, with 9 bases in between. Germline V gives CDR1 SQVTM, CDR2 ANQGSEA. This CDR3 is built from 13 residues. In DNA form, the CDR3 reads TGCAGCGTTGAAAGGACGCAAAACTATGGCTACACCTTC. Protein product: CSVERTQNYGYTF.

Comments on this clonotype: Mismatch with germline at one junction end may stem from a read error. The chain couples TRBV20-1 to TRBJ2-5; 15 bases fit TRBD2. The J call is doubtful: the DNA matches TRBJ2-1 better. CDR1 is DFQATT and CDR2 is SNEGSKA in the germline V gene (reference sequence). This CDR3 has 16 residues. The chain's CDR3 is CSAEGLAGGLANEQFF. The CDR3 DNA follows: TGCAGTGCTGAGGGACTAGCGGGAGGATTGGCTAATGAACAGTTCTTC.

This clonotype was counted between two and nine times. The genes are TRBV7-2 and TRBJ2-5; no clear D gene. V was shortened by 6 bases and J by 2 bases, with 10 bases between the two germline ends. Looked up from germline, CDR1 is SGHTA and CDR2 is FQGNSA. The CDR3 length is 13 residues. Written as DNA, the CDR3 is TGTGCCAGCAGACTAAACTCACAAGAGACCCAGTACTTC. It encodes CASRLNSQETQYF.

Comment on this clonotype: Germline is not matched at one junction end, which may reflect a read error. V usage is TRBV12-5 and J usage is TRBJ1-4, with D uncertain. The germline CDR1 and CDR2 sequences are LGHNT and FRNRAP. The CDR3 runs to 13 residues. CDR3 bases: TGTGCTAGTCGTTTTTGGGTAAATGAAAAACTGTTTTTT. It yields the protein CASRFWVNEKLFF. Filled out from reference TRBV12-5 and TRBJ1-4, the complete variable domain reads DARVTQTPRHKVTEMGQEVTMRCQPILGHNTVFWYRQTMMQGLELLAYFRNRAPLDDSGMPKDRFSAEMPDATLATLKIQPSEPRDSAVYFCASRFWVNEKLFFGSGTQLSVL.

Regarding this clonotype: With a much larger clone just one base away, this may be a read error. The gene calls are TRBV20-1 and TRBJ2-1; TRBD2 agrees at 11 bases. With the DNA end fitting TRBJ2-7 better, the J assignment may be wrong. Germline V lookup: CDR1 DFQATT, CDR2 SNEGSKA (reference sequence). The CDR3 extends over 14 amino acids. The CDR3 reads CSAETGTSGVGQYF. The CDR3 nucleotides are TGCAGTGCCGAAACCGGGACTAGCGGTGTCGGGCAGTACTTC.

V gene TRBV20-1 combines with J gene TRBJ2-7, with TRBD1 matching over 7 bases. The V and J ends lost 0 bases and 2 bases, in that order; junction bases with no gene match: 4. The CDR3 totals 14 residues. In germline, CDR1 is DFQATT, CDR2 SNEGSKA (reference sequence). The CDR3 DNA sequence: TGCAGTGCTAGAGAAACAGGGGCGACCTACGAGCAGTACTTC. Translated: CSARETGATYEQYF.

The rearrangement links TRBV29-1 to TRBJ2-1, with TRBD1 matching 10 bases. Germline trimming cut 1 base from V and 5 bases from J; bases unmatched to any gene: 11. The CDR3 spans 17 residues. Looked up from germline, CDR1 is SQVTM and CDR2 is ANQGSEA. CDR3 DNA: TGCAGCGTTGAAGGGGGCCCGGGACAGGGGTTCGACAATGAGCAGTTCTTC. This encodes CSVEGGPGQGFDNEQFF.

This clonotype showed up just a few times. This sequence joins TRBV12-3 or TRBV12-4 and TRBJ2-5; a possible D gene is TRBD2 (6 bases). Between the trimmed V and J ends, which lost 8 bases and 5 bases, there was a span of 15 bases. This CDR3 region has 13 residues. CDR3: CASVGASDETQYF. In DNA, the CDR3 is TGTGCCAGCGTCGGGGCTAGCGACGAGACCCAGTACTTC.

This clonotype was seen just once. The chain carries TRBV11-2 and TRBJ2-7, with 7 bases identical to TRBD1. Germline CDR1 SGHAT, CDR2 FQNNGV. CDR3 length equals 14 residues. V gave up 8 bases and J gave up 2 bases; unmatched junction bases: 9. The CDR3: CASSILQGAYEQYF. DNA of the CDR3: TGTGCCAGCTCCATTCTGCAGGGGGCCTACGAGCAGTACTTC.